The clone carrying this TCR beta chain was seen many times. Antigen: not known. These data belong to a study of HIV-infected patients and healthy controls. Across the whole study: Early therapy brought no consistent CD8 count shift, though the CD4:CD8 ratio rose a little. Study-wide results and limits: Treated samples reflected only about three months of therapy, arguably too short to observe immune reconstitution. MAIT alpha-chain CDR3s were frequent in healthy controls, depleted in HIV+.

About 500 ng RNA was reverse transcribed with alpha and beta constant-region primers. Alpha and beta chain libraries were made separately by chain-specific third strand synthesis with multiplexing indices. Ligation attached cDNA to a 5' RACE adapter that carried a random hexamer and SP2 site. From the 5' RACE reads, TCRdb called clonotypes with MiXCR, one entry per CDR3 protein. The repertoire includes approximately 9,400 distinct CDR3 sequences, roughly 8.1% of them detected once, and approximately 11% sits in the top ten. Roughly three months, about 14 weeks, into antiretroviral therapy, follow-up blood was collected. Whole blood was used without fractionation, so all unsorted peripheral T cells were included. The CDR3 is 15 residues long. V was shortened by 6 bases and J by 5 bases, with 16 bases between the two germline ends. Germline lookup yields CDR1 MNHEY and CDR2 SVGAGI.

Sequences were derived from blood, sampled during antiretroviral therapy. The source is an adult with HIV infection. The chain carries TRBV6-5 and TRBJ1-4; D is undetermined. CDR3 in amino acids: CASSTRTARNEKLFF. CDR3 sequence (DNA): TGTGCCAGCAGCACACGGACGGCGAGGAATGAAAAACTGTTTTTT.